This note documents a single T cell receptor (beta chain) sequence. What it binds is unknown. The PCR employed 60 Vbeta primers together with 13 Jbeta primers. The method was immunoSEQ multiplex PCR; TCRdb's version includes in-frame clones alone and lacks a portion of them. The table lists 150,000 or so clones, 65% to 80% of them singletons. The sample is drawn from a study of cytomegalovirus exposure and HLA in healthy donors. On the study more broadly: From donors who were HLA-typed, an early data release held 80 million to 95 million unique TCRs. Notes on the study in general: Cytomegalovirus-associated TCR beta chains were listed, numbering some 150. More than 15,000 TCR beta sequences were associated with HLA alleles at 0.05 false discovery rate in a later analysis.

The CDR3 has 14 amino acids. Looked up from germline, CDR1 is MNHEY and CDR2 is SVGAGI. V gave up 0 bases and J gave up 4 bases, with 7 bases separating them. The sample was PBMCs. This sequence originates from a man younger than 35 in good health and CMV-seronegative. V and J are TRBV6-5 and TRBJ2-1, with a weak D call TRBD1 (5 bases). CDR3 amino acids: CASSYSRQYNEQFF. Here the CDR3 DNA reads TGTGCCAGCAGTTACTCGAGACAGTACAATGAGCAGTTCTTC.